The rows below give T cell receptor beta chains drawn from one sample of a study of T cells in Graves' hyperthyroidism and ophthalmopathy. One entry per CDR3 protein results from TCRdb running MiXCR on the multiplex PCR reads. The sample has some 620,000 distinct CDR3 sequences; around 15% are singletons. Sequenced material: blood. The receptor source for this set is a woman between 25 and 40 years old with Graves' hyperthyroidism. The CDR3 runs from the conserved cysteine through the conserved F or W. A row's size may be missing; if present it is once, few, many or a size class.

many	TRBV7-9	CASSSVRYYGYTF
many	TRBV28	CASSSPRQGVGAFF
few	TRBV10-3	CAISESGQGMDEQFF
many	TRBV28	CASSYDGTQPQHF
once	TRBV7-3	CASSLDSSYNEQYF
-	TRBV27	CASTSEAKNIQYF
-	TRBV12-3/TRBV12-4	CASSLYGGGQPQHF
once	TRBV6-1	CASSEVGNTIYF
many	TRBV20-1	CSATTGSYEQYF
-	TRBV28	CASSSPAGTRSSYEQYF
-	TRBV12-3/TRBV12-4	CASSLGSGLYNEQFF
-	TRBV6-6	CASSYSASNVLTF
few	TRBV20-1	CSARGWGGVQPQHF
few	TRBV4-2	CASSQVGLAETLYEQYF
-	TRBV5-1	CASSPTSGVYEQYF
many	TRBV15	CATSLAGQTYNEQFF
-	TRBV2	CASGTGEGQPQHF
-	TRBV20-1	CSARAGQGGRYYGYTF
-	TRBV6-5	CASSYAERVTQYF
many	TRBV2	CASRREGVYEQYF
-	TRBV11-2	CATSLGIGVRYKQYF
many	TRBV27	CASSEQGPYEQYF
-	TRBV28	CASSWTGTGSLTYNSPLHF
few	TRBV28	CASSPTRGLFYEQYF
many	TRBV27	CASSWTGQGYETQYF
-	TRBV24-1	CATSDPGGQTTGELFF
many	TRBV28	CASRSSPGQGAQSHYGYTF
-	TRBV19	CASTNPREGMYQPQHF
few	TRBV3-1	CASSHGTGGGLFF
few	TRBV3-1	CASSQDRIERSRYGYTF
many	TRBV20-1	CSADGDYSYNEQFF
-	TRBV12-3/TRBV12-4	CASSFFSETQYF
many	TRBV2	CATKRLDRVSDTQYF
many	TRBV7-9	CASSPRETGDEQYF
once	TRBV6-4	CASSEDLGKQFF
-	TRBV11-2	CASSSRTSMPDTQYF
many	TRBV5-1	CASSNGGQGGFEQYF
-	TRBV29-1	CSGSVGGVTDTQYF
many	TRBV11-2	CASSLGLPPIQGTAERYGYTF
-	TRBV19	CASKARPYNEQFF
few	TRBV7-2	CASSSKYTEAFF
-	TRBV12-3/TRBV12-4	CASSPGQYYGYTF
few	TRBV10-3	CAISDPDDTEAFF
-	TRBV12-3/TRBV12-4	CASRHTGTENGSTF
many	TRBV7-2	CASTRYSYNSPLHF
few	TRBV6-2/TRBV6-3	CASSRDRPLPYTGELFF
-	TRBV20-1	CSARGSATESGELFF
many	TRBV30	CAWSPDRGKGYEQYF
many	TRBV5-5	CASSEMRNQPQHF
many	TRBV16	CASTSGNYEQYF
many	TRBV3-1	CASSQVTAFPNEQFF
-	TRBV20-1	CSATKHSSYNEQFF